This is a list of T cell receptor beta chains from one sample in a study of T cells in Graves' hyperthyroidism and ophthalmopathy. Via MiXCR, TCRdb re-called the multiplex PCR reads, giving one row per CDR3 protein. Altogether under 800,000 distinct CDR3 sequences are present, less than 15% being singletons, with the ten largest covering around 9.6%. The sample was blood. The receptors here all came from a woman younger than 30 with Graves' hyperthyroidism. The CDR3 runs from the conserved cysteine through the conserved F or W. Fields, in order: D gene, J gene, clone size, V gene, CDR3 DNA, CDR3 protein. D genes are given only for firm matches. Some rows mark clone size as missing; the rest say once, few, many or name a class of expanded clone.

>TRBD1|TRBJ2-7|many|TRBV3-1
TGTGCCAGCAGCAACAGGGGGAGCTCCTACGAGCAGTACTTC
CASSNRGSSYEQYF
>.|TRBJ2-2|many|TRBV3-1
TGTGCCAGCCGGGACGCCGGCGTGAACACCGGGGAGCTGTTTTTT
CASRDAGVNTGELFF
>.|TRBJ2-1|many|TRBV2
TGTGCCAGCAGTGAAGCGCTCGGAACGCGGCAGTTCTTC
CASSEALGTRQFF
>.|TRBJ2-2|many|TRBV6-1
TGTGCCAGCAGCTGGACCGACACCGGGGAGCTGTTTTTT
CASSWTDTGELFF
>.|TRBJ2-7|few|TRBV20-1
TGCAGTGCTAGAGGGCAGCCAGGGACCTTCGCGCAGTACTTC
CSARGQPGTFAQYF
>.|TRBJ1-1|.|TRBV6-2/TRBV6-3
TGTGCCACCTTGGCGATACGAGGTGAAGCTTTCTTT
CATLAIRGEAFF
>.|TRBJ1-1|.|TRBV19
TGTGCCAGTAGTATAAGCCAGGTGGATGAAGCTTTCTTT
CASSISQVDEAFF
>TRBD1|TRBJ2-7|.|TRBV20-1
TGCAGTGTAGAGGACAGGGACTACGAGCAGTACTTC
CSVEDRDYEQYF
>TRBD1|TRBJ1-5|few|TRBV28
TGTGCCAGCATCGGTGGGGGACAGGTACATCAGCCCCAGCATTTT
CASIGGGQVHQPQHF
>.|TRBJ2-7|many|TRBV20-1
TGCAGTGCTAGAATCCCCGCCGGGGTTTCCTACGAGCAGTACTTC
CSARIPAGVSYEQYF
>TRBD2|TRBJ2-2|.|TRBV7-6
TGTGCCAGCAGCCCCGGCGCTAGCGGATACACCGGGGAGCTGTTTTTT
CASSPGASGYTGELFF
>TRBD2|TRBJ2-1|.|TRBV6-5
TGTGCCAGCAGTTACAAAGGGACTAGCGACAATGAGCAGTTCTTC
CASSYKGTSDNEQFF
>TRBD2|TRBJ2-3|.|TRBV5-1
TGCGCCAGCAGCTTGCAACTAGCGGGCACAGATACGCAGTATTTT
CASSLQLAGTDTQYF
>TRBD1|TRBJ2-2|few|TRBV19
TGTGCCAGTAGTATCGCAGGGGGCGTCGGGGAGCTGTTTTTT
CASSIAGGVGELFF
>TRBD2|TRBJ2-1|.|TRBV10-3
TGTGCCATCAGTGGGCCCTTAGGACTAGCGGGAGGCAATGAGCAGTTCTTC
CAISGPLGLAGGNEQFF
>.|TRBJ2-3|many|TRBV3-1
TGTGCCAGCAGCCAAGTCGGGATTTACACAGATACGCAGTATTTT
CASSQVGIYTDTQYF
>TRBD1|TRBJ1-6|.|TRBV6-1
TGTGCCAGCAGTCCGCCCCGGGACAGGGATAATTCACCCCTCCACTTT
CASSPPRDRDNSPLHF
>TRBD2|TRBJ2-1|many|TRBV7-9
TGTGCCAGCAGCTCGACTAGCGGGAGAGGAAGTTCCTACAATGAGCAGTTCTTC
CASSSTSGRGSSYNEQFF
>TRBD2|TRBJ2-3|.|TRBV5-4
TGTGCCAGCAGCTTGGTGTCTAGCGGGGGGGATACGCAGTATTTT
CASSLVSSGGDTQYF
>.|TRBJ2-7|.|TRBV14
TGTGCCAGCAGCCACCCCCCCGGGGCTACCTACGAGCAGTACTTC
CASSHPPGATYEQYF
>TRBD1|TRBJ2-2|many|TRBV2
TGTGCCAGCAGTGAAAACAGGGGGACCGGGGAGCTGTTTTTT
CASSENRGTGELFF
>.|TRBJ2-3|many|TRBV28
TGTGCCAGCACGACACCCACAGATACGCAGTATTTT
CASTTPTDTQYF
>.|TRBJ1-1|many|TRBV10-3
TGTGCCATCAGTCCCTTCAGTAAGAGGCAGAACACTGAAGCTTTCTTT
CAISPFSKRQNTEAFF
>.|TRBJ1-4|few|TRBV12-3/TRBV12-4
TGTGCCAGCAGTTTGTCGGGTGGTTTGGAAAAACTGTTTTTT
CASSLSGGLEKLFF
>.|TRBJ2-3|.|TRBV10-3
TGTGCCATCAGTGGTGTGGGAGAGAGAGGAGATGCGCAGTATTTT
CAISGVGERGDAQYF
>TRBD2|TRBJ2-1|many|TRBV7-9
TGTGCCAGCAGCTCCCGACTAGCGGGAGGTCCTAGCTCCTACAATGAGCAGTTCTTC
CASSSRLAGGPSSYNEQFF
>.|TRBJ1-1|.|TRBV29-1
TGCAGCGTTGCCTTTTCCGGAGGCACTGAAGCTTTCTTT
CSVAFSGGTEAFF
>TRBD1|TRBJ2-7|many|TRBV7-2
TGTGCCAGCAGCTTAGCCGCAGGGACAGGGTACGAGCAGTACTTC
CASSLAAGTGYEQYF
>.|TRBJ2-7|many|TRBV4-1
TGCGCCAGCAGCCAAGAGTTGGTCTACGAGCAGTACTTC
CASSQELVYEQYF
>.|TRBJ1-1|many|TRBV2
TGTGCCAGGGAGGACCCCGTAGCCAACACTGAAGCTTTCTTT
CAREDPVANTEAFF
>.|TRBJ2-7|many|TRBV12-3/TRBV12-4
TGTGCCAGCAGCTCCAGGAAAAGCTCCTACGAGCAGTACTTC
CASSSRKSSYEQYF
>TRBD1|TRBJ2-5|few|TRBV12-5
TGTGCTAGTCCAGCACCCCTGGGGACAGTTCAAGAGACCCAGTACTTC
CASPAPLGTVQETQYF
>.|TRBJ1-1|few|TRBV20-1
TGCAGTGCTAACCCCTACCGGAACAGGGACTCTGAAGCTTTCTTT
CSANPYRNRDSEAFF
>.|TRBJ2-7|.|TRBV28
TGTGCCAGCCTTTCCTTTCCCTACGAGCAGCACTTC
CASLSFPYEQHF
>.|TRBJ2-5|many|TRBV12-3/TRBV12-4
TGTGCCAGCAGTTTATTCGGCAGGGCGCTGGAGACCCAGTACTTC
CASSLFGRALETQYF
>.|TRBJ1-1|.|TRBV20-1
TGCAGTGCGAGACAGACACGTGAAGCTTTCTTT
CSARQTREAFF
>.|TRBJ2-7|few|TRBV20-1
TGCAGTGCCACCCCGGGAGACGAGCAGTACTTC
CSATPGDEQYF
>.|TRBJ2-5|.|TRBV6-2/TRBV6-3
TGTGCCAGCAGTTACGCGGCTAGCCGGGAGACCCAGTACTTC
CASSYAASRETQYF
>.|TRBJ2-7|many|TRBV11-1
TGTGCCAGCAGCACCCCGGGCGAGCAGTACTTC
CASSTPGEQYF
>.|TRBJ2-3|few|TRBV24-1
TGTGCCACCAGTGATCCGAGGGGCACAGATACGCAGTATTTT
CATSDPRGTDTQYF
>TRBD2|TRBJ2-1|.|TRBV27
TGTGCCAGCAGTTGGCTAGCGGGAGTCAATGAGCAGTTCTTC
CASSWLAGVNEQFF
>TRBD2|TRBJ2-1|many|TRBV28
TGTGCCAGCAGTATGGGCGGGAGTCTTTACAATGAGCAGTTCTTC
CASSMGGSLYNEQFF
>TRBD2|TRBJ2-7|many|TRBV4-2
TGTGCCAGCAGCCATGCCCTATCCGGGAGGGCCTCCTACGAGCAGTACTTC
CASSHALSGRASYEQYF
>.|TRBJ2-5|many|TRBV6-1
TGTGCCACCAAGTGGGGGGGTACAGGGATCGTTGGAGAGACCCAGTACTTC
CATKWGGTGIVGETQYF
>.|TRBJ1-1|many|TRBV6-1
TGTGCCAGCAGTGAATACGACATCAGAATCTACACTGAAGCTTTCTTT
CASSEYDIRIYTEAFF
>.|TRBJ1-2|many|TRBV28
TGTGCCAGCAGTTCCCCCCGGGGCGCGAACTATGGCTACACCTTC
CASSSPRGANYGYTF